Listed below are T cell receptor beta chains from one sample, sequenced in a study of blood T cell repertoires in COVID-19. Measured with immunoSEQ multiplex PCR; TCRdb has only the in-frame clones, and not every one. The repertoire holds 200,000 to 250,000 clones, with approximately 82% as singletons. Sequencing was carried out using peripheral blood. Receptors originate from an elderly woman with acute or convalescent COVID-19. The CDR3 runs from the conserved cysteine through the conserved F or W. D genes are given only for firm matches. The listing skips clone size in some rows; elsewhere it reads once, few, many or a size class.

d_call j_call v_call clone_size cdr3_nt cdr3_aa
NA TRBJ2-2 TRBV5-1 NA TGCGCCAGCAATACAGGGAACACCGGGGAGCTGTTTTTT CASNTGNTGELFF
TRBD1 TRBJ2-3 TRBV30 once TGTGCCTGGAGTAGGGGACAGGGAAGGAGCACAGATACGCAGTATTTT CAWSRGQGRSTDTQYF
NA TRBJ1-5 TRBV16 NA TGTGCCAGCAGCCAATTCCCTCGGGGGGCAGGTCAGCCCCAGCATTTT CASSQFPRGAGQPQHF
NA TRBJ1-3 TRBV7-2 NA TGTGCCAGCAGCATCTCGGTATACTCTGGAAACACCATATATTTT CASSISVYSGNTIYF
TRBD1 TRBJ1-2 TRBV5-1 few TGCGCCAGCAGCCCCCGGCAGGACAGGCCTGGAGGAGGCTACACCTTC CASSPRQDRPGGGYTF
NA TRBJ2-7 TRBV25-1 NA TGTGCCAGCAGGGAGGGGGCGCGAGGGGAGCAGTACTTC CASREGARGEQYF
NA TRBJ2-1 TRBV3-1/TRBV3-2 NA TGTGCCAGCAACCGCAGGGGACACAATGAGCAGTTCTTC CASNRRGHNEQFF
TRBD1 TRBJ1-2 TRBV12-3/TRBV12-4 NA TGTGCCAGCAGAGAGGACAGGAGCTACACCTTC CASREDRSYTF
TRBD1 TRBJ2-5 TRBV11-3 few TGTGCCAGCAGCTTAGTACATCTCGGGGGACAGGGGACCCAGTACTTC CASSLVHLGGQGTQYF
NA TRBJ1-4 TRBV2 NA TGTGCCAGCATAGCGGGGGGCGAAAAACTGTTTTTT CASIAGGEKLFF
NA TRBJ2-7 TRBV12-5 NA TGTGCTAGTGGTTTCGCGGGTACCTACGAGCAGTACTTC CASGFAGTYEQYF
TRBD2 TRBJ2-1 TRBV7-2 NA TGTGCCAGCAGCCCCCTGCGGGGGGTGGCTGAGCAGTTCTTC CASSPLRGVAEQFF
TRBD2 TRBJ2-2 TRBV7-6 once TGTGCCAGCAGCATACTTAGCGGGGGGCCATCCACCGGGGAGCTGTTTTTT CASSILSGGPSTGELFF
TRBD2 TRBJ2-2 TRBV27 NA TGTGCCAGCGGAGGACTGGGAGGGGTAATCGGGGAGCTGTTTTTT CASGGLGGVIGELFF
TRBD1 TRBJ1-2 TRBV3-1/TRBV3-2 NA TGTGCCAGCAGCCAGAGGACAGGGGTCTATGGCTACACCTTC CASSQRTGVYGYTF
NA TRBJ1-2 TRBV20-1 NA TGCAGTGCGACGGAGACGGTGGGCTACACCTTC CSATETVGYTF
NA TRBJ2-1 TRBV6-1 NA TGTGCCAGCAGTGACAGTAGACCTCGGGATGAGCAGTTCTTC CASSDSRPRDEQFF
NA TRBJ2-5 TRBV3-1/TRBV3-2 once TGTGCCAGCAGCCCCTATTTGACATATCGCCAAGAGACCCAGTACTTC CASSPYLTYRQETQYF
NA TRBJ2-1 TRBV18 NA TGTGCCAGCTCACCTCAGTCCGAGGGACACTCCTACAATGAGCAGTTCTTC CASSPQSEGHSYNEQFF
TRBD1 TRBJ2-1 TRBV19 NA TGTGCCAGCCGGTCGGTCGAGACAGGGTTGAACAATGAGCAGTTCTTC CASRSVETGLNNEQFF
TRBD1 TRBJ1-1 TRBV10-3 once TGTGCCATCAGTGAGTCGGGGACAGTTGAAGCTTTCTTT CAISESGTVEAFF
TRBD1 TRBJ1-2 TRBV20-1 NA TGCAGTGCCCGGACAGGGTATGGCTACACCTTC CSARTGYGYTF
NA TRBJ1-6 TRBV18 NA TGTGCCAGCTCACCGATTCAAGAGGTGTCACCCCTCCACTTT CASSPIQEVSPLHF
NA TRBJ1-3 TRBV19 NA TGTGCCAGTAGCCCAGGGAACGGAAACACCATATATTTT CASSPGNGNTIYF
TRBD1 TRBJ1-6 TRBV3-1/TRBV3-2 NA TGTGCCAGCAGCCTAACAGGGGGCAGGGTCAATTCACCCCTCCACTTT CASSLTGGRVNSPLHF
NA TRBJ2-7 TRBV27 NA TGTGCCAGCAGCCGATGGCGGTCGAGAGTAGACGAGCAGTACTTC CASSRWRSRVDEQYF
NA TRBJ1-1 TRBV7-9 NA TGTGCCAGCAGCTTAGTTGCGGTGAACACTGAAGCTTTCTTT CASSLVAVNTEAFF
NA TRBJ2-3 TRBV18 NA TGTGCCAGCTCACCACCGTCGGGAACTAGCACAGATACGCAGTATTTT CASSPPSGTSTDTQYF
NA TRBJ2-1 TRBV28 NA TGTGCCAGCAGTGCCCCGTATCTGACTCTCTCCTACAATGAGCAGTTCTTC CASSAPYLTLSYNEQFF
TRBD1 TRBJ2-3 TRBV7-2 NA TGTGCCAGCAGAGAAAACAGGGGCTTCCCGGGAGATACGCAGTATTTT CASRENRGFPGDTQYF
NA TRBJ1-2 TRBV12-3/TRBV12-4 NA TGTGCCAGCAATGACAGACTTGGCTACACCTTC CASNDRLGYTF
NA TRBJ1-5 TRBV29-1 NA TGCAGCGTTGGCGGGACGGGTGATCAGCCCCAGCATTTT CSVGGTGDQPQHF
TRBD1 TRBJ1-5 TRBV6-1 NA TGTGCCAGCAGTGAAAACAGGGGTAGCAATCAGCCCCAGCATTTT CASSENRGSNQPQHF
NA TRBJ2-1 TRBV7-2 once TGTGCCAGCAGCTTAGCGGTCACTAGCTCGAATGAGCAGTTCTTC CASSLAVTSSNEQFF
NA TRBJ1-2 TRBV20-1 once TGCAGTGCTCGGGTACTAGATGGCTACACCTTC CSARVLDGYTF
TRBD1 TRBJ1-4 TRBV6-6 NA TGTGCCAGCAGCTTCCCCTCGACAGGGTACCGTGAAAAACTGTTTTTT CASSFPSTGYREKLFF
NA TRBJ1-1 TRBV27 NA TGTGCCAGCAGTTTTTTGAGCCCAGCGGAAGCTTTCTTT CASSFLSPAEAFF
TRBD1 TRBJ1-2 TRBV7-9 NA TGTGCCAGCAGCCTAACGACAGGGTCTTTAGGCGGCTACACCTTC CASSLTTGSLGGYTF
NA TRBJ1-3 TRBV7-9 NA TGTGCCAGCAGCTTAGTTGACAGTCTACTGAGCTCTGGAAACACCATATATTTT CASSLVDSLLSSGNTIYF
NA TRBJ1-4 TRBV18 NA TGTGCCAGCTCACCACCTTCCGCGGGGGCTAATGAAAAACTGTTTTTT CASSPPSAGANEKLFF
NA TRBJ1-2 TRBV6-5 NA TGTGCCAGCAGTCGTCGCCTGCAGGGTATGGGTGGCTACACCTTC CASSRRLQGMGGYTF
NA TRBJ1-3 TRBV7-3 NA TGTGCCAGCAGCGCAACCCCCGGGTCTGGAAACACCATATATTTT CASSATPGSGNTIYF
TRBD2 TRBJ2-1 TRBV9 once TGTGCCAGCAGTGCGACTAGCGGGGGGCCCTACAATGAGCAGTTCTTC CASSATSGGPYNEQFF
TRBD1 TRBJ1-2 TRBV6-5 NA TGTGCCAGCAAACTGACAGGGGACTATGGCTACACCTTC CASKLTGDYGYTF
NA TRBJ2-1 TRBV4-1 NA TGCGCCAGCAGCCAAGAGGGTCCGGGGGAATACAATGAGCAGTTCTTC CASSQEGPGEYNEQFF
NA TRBJ1-5 TRBV7-2 NA TGTGCCAGCAGCTATGGGGGCGACAGGTTCAATAGTCAATTT CASSYGGDRFNSQF
NA TRBJ1-4 TRBV6-5 NA TGTGCCAGCAGTTACGGGTCAGGACAAACTAATGAAAAACTGTTTTTT CASSYGSGQTNEKLFF
TRBD1 TRBJ2-7 TRBV2 NA TGTGCCAGCAGGGAGACAGGGTTGTACGAGCAGTACTTC CASRETGLYEQYF
TRBD2 TRBJ2-3 TRBV19 NA TGTGCCAGTAGTATTTGGCGGGGGGGTAAAGATACGCAGTATTTT CASSIWRGGKDTQYF
TRBD1 TRBJ1-6 TRBV3-1/TRBV3-2 few TGTGCCAGCCAGGGGGATTCACCCCTCCACTTT CASQGDSPLHF
TRBD1 TRBJ1-1 TRBV5-1 NA TGCGCCAGCAGTCGCCGACAGGGTGGCCTACGGATCACTGAAGCTTTCTTT CASSRRQGGLRITEAFF
NA TRBJ2-2 TRBV5-1 NA TGCGCCAGCAGCTCCTCGAACACCGGGGAGCTGTTTTTT CASSSSNTGELFF
NA TRBJ1-1 TRBV7-9 NA TGTGCCAGCAGATCGGAGGGCCCTGAAGCTTTCTTT CASRSEGPEAFF